Given below is one T cell receptor beta chain in context. This clonotype was seen a few times. Per-nucleotide qualities are absent, and no much larger clonotype sits a single base away. Library prep was done by single-cell sequencing. Sequencing relied on an Illumina MiSeq. Paired single-cell TCR-alpha and TCR-beta sequences were amplified by three nested PCRs with multiplexed primers covering all TRA and TRB V genes. Processing in the source paper ran as follows. Selected pRESTO steps were used to preprocess the reads, and IMGT/HighV-QUEST was used to assign V, D, J genes and CDR3 junctions. Single cells were retained only when identified as valid singletons with at most three chains, each chain being supported by 100 or more reads. A clonotype was defined by identical paired TCR-alpha/beta nucleotide sequences, and sharing across patients of only around 0.2% pointed to negligible cross-contamination. In samples containing more than 20 cells, repertoire diversity was estimated using a Shannon index corrected for undersampling. TCRdb's own reprocessing of the public reads used fastp at Q25 and MiXCR and kept productive beta chains. When rows share a CDR3 protein, they turn into one entry using the most common DNA and genes. The V and J calls come from TCRdb's annotation, not from the publication. The sample records some 400 distinct CDR3 sequences, 45% to 55% of which are singletons. The ten biggest clones cover about 53% of the sample.

In blood, tetramer-binding CD4+ effector-memory gut-homing T cells were gated as CD3+, CD45RA-, CD62L- and integrin beta7+, with lineage markers excluded. Treated celiac disease patients on a gluten-free diet underwent a 14-day oral dietary gluten challenge to study recall of gluten-specific T cells. An Aria II cell sorter was used to sort cells as single cells, and also in bulk when tetramer-positive cells were relatively plentiful. Peripheral blood mononuclear cells were isolated using Ficoll density gradient centrifugation and were cryopreserved prior to staining. Before tetramer-binding CD4+ T cells were sorted, thawed cells were stained with a pool of PE-conjugated HLA-DQ:gluten tetramers presenting immunodominant gluten epitopes. After staining with HLA-DQ:gluten tetramers, blood samples were enriched using a tetramer-based method. V is clipped by 1 base and J by 1 base, and the sequence between their germline boundaries is 10 bases long. CDR1 and CDR2, per the germline V gene, are LGHNA and YNFKEQ. From its cysteine to its phenylalanine, the CDR3 spans 15 amino acids. Only the CDR3 region is kept as DNA, spanning 45 bases read in frame from base 1.

The data were obtained in a study of T cells during gluten challenge in celiac disease (dated by TCRdb to 2016 to 2017). About the investigation overall: Paired single-cell TCR sequencing was performed for about 7 challenge participants showing a significant rise in HLA-DQ:gluten tetramer-binding T cells. During the challenge, blood was drawn at baseline, day 6 and day 14, while duodenal biopsies were taken at baseline and day 14. Single-cell libraries were sequenced paired-end 250 bp and bulk libraries paired-end 300 bp on the Illumina MiSeq.

Study-wide conclusions, independent of this receptor: The circulating gluten-specific T cells hit their peak on day 6, and the day-6 repertoire seemed to be made up largely of expanded preexisting memory clonotypes. In several patients, 12-44% of single-cell TCR-alpha/beta clonotypes seen at the latest time point had also been present at baseline, compared with roughly 52-56% in the bulk data. Increased clonal expansion on day 6 was shown by a lower sample-corrected Shannon diversity of circulating gluten-specific T cells.

This receptor was identified in a male donor with celiac disease. Sequenced material: gluten-specific CD4+ T cells sorted from blood using tetramers, taken at baseline or on day 6, 14 or 28 of gluten challenge (not recorded which). The chain was built from TRBV4-2 and TRBJ1-1; the D gene is unclear. The CDR3 here reads CASSQGPTQNTEAFF. The nucleotides are TGTGCCAGCAGCCAAGGCCCTACACAGAACACTGAAGCTTTCTTT.